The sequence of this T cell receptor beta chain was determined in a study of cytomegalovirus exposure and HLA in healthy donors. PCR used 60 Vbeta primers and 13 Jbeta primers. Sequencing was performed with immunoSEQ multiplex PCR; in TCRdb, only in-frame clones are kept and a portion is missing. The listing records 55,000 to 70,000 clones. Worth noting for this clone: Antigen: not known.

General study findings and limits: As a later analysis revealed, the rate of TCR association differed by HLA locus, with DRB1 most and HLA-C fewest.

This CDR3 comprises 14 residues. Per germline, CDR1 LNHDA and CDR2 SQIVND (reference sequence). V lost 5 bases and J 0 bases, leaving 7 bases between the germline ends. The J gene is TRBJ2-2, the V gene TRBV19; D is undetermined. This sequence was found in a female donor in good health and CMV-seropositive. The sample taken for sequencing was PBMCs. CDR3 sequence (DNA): TGTGCCAGTAGTCCACAGTCGAACACCGGGGAGCTGTTTTTT. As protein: CASSPQSNTGELFF.